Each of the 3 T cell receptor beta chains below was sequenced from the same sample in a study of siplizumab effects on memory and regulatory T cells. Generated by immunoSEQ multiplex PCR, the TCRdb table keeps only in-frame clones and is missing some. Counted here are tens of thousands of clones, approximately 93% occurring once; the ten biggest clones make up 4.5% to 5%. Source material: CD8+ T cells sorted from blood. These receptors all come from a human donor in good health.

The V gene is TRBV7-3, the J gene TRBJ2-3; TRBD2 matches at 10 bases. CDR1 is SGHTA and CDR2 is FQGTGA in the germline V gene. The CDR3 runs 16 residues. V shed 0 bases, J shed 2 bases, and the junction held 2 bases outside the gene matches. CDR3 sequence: CASSLTSGGDTDTQYF. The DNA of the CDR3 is TGTGCCAGCAGCTTAACGAGCGGGGGGGACACAGATACGCAGTATTTT.

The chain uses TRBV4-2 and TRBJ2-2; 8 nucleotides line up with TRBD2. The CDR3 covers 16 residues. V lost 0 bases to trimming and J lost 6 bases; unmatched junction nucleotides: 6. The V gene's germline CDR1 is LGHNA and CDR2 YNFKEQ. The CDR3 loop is CASSQDPGLEAGELFF. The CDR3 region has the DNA TGTGCCAGCAGCCAAGATCCGGGACTAGAGGCCGGGGAGCTGTTTTTT.

CDR3 sequence: CASSLGGNPYNEQFF. CDR3 sequence (DNA): TGTGCCAGCAGTTTAGGAGGGAACCCCTACAATGAGCAGTTCTTC. The V call is TRBV27, the J call TRBJ2-1, with D possibly TRBD2 on 6 matching bases. The CDR3 runs to 15 residues. CDR1 and CDR2 from the germline V gene are MNHEY and SMNVEV (reference sequence). With 2 bases removed from V and 2 bases from J, the gap between germline ends came to 10 bases.